Listed below are T cell receptor beta chains from one sample, sequenced in a study of patients and donors after allogeneic stem cell transplantation. TCRdb re-called the RT-PCR reads through MiXCR, storing one row per CDR3 protein. The data show some 200,000 distinct CDR3 sequences, 35% to 50% seen once. Sequences were obtained from blood, either unsorted or a sorted T cell fraction (not recorded which). These receptors were obtained from a human donor who was either an allogeneic HSCT recipient or a stem cell or donor lymphocyte infusion donor (not recorded which). It is not recorded whose cells these are; they may come from a transplant donor. CDR3s include the opening cysteine and the closing phenylalanine or tryptophan. The order of the fields is D gene, V gene, J gene, clone size, CDR3 DNA, CDR3 protein. A D gene is named only where the DNA matches it firmly. The size of a clone is reported for some rows only, either as once, few or many, or as a class for expanded clones.

>TRBD1|TRBV7-9|TRBJ1-1|-
TGTGCCAGCAGCCCATGGACAGGGCTGAACACTGAAGCTTTCTTT
CASSPWTGLNTEAFF
>-|TRBV15|TRBJ1-3|-
TGTGCCACCAGCGCCACAGGAAACTCTGGAAACACCATATATTTT
CATSATGNSGNTIYF
>-|TRBV9|TRBJ1-3|-
TGTGCCAGCAGCGTGGTGGAAGGGGGGCCTGGAAACACCATATATTTT
CASSVVEGGPGNTIYF
>-|TRBV4-1|TRBJ1-1|few
TGCGCCAGCAGCCAAAGGGGCAGGGCTAACACTGAAGCTTTCTTT
CASSQRGRANTEAFF
>TRBD1|TRBV29-1|TRBJ2-7|-
TGCAGCGGGCAGACAGGGCGTGAATACGAGCAGTACTTC
CSGQTGREYEQYF
>-|TRBV28|TRBJ1-3|few
TGTGCCAGCAGACCTCCGGGGGCTGGAAACACCATATATTTT
CASRPPGAGNTIYF
>-|TRBV6-2/TRBV6-3|TRBJ2-1|few
TGTGCCAGCAGGGATCGGGACCTAGATTACAACTCCTACAATGAGCAGTTCTTC
CASRDRDLDYNSYNEQFF
>-|TRBV7-2|TRBJ1-6|-
TGTGCCAGCAGCTTACAGGGGATGAATTCACCCCTCCACTTT
CASSLQGMNSPLHF
>-|TRBV24-1|TRBJ2-3|-
TGTGCCACCATTTTTGGACCCCTTTCCCCGGGATCTCGGACAGATACGCAGTATTTT
CATIFGPLSPGSRTDTQYF
>TRBD1|TRBV12-3/TRBV12-4|TRBJ1-2|-
TGTGCCAGCAGGGAGACAGGGGGCTACTATGGCTACACCTTC
CASRETGGYYGYTF
>-|TRBV29-1|TRBJ2-7|-
TGCAGCGCCCTGGGGGACCGGCTCTACGAGCAGTACTTC
CSALGDRLYEQYF
>-|TRBV5-1|TRBJ2-3|-
TGCGCCAGCAGCGCACCAGGGTCCGGAGATACGCAGTATTTT
CASSAPGSGDTQYF
>TRBD2|TRBV28|TRBJ2-1|-
TGTGCCAGCAGTCCCTTTGATAGCGGGGTTACCTACAATGAGCAGTTCTTC
CASSPFDSGVTYNEQFF
>-|TRBV7-6|TRBJ1-1|-
TGTGCCAGCAGCTTAACGGAGGGCCCGAACACTGAAGCTTTCTTT
CASSLTEGPNTEAFF
>-|TRBV4-1|TRBJ1-1|-
TGCGCCAGCAGCCAAGGTCAAAGGTTCAACACTGAAGCTTTCTTT
CASSQGQRFNTEAFF
>-|TRBV7-9|TRBJ1-1|-
TGTGCCAGCAGCTTAGGGTTTGTAGAGAACACTGAAGCTTTCTTT
CASSLGFVENTEAFF
>-|TRBV11-2|TRBJ2-1|-
TGTGCCAGCAGCTTAGTCGTAGAGGGATCCTACAATGAGCAGTTCTTC
CASSLVVEGSYNEQFF
>-|TRBV24-1|TRBJ2-1|-
TGTGCCACCAGTGATTGGGCCCGGGACCGCACCTACAATGAGCAGTTCTTC
CATSDWARDRTYNEQFF
>-|TRBV9|TRBJ2-3|-
TGTGCCAGCAGCTGGGACAGCACAGATACGCAGTATTTT
CASSWDSTDTQYF
>-|TRBV29-1|TRBJ1-1|-
TGCAGCGTACAGAGGGCCGATGAAGCTTTCTTT
CSVQRADEAFF
>-|TRBV7-9|TRBJ2-7|-
TGTGCCAGCACCAACGCGGCTAGCTTTTCCCCTGAGCAGTACTTC
CASTNAASFSPEQYF
>TRBD1|TRBV19|TRBJ1-5|-
TGTGCCAGTAGTACTGGGACAGGTAGAGATCAGCCCCAGCATTTT
CASSTGTGRDQPQHF
>-|TRBV13|TRBJ2-3|once
TGTGCCAGCAGCTTAGGCCGGGACCTCGATACGCAGTATTTT
CASSLGRDLDTQYF
>TRBD2|TRBV5-4|TRBJ2-1|once
TGTGCCAGCAGCCCGACTAGCGGGAGGGCCCATGAGCAGTTCTTC
CASSPTSGRAHEQFF
>-|TRBV29-1|TRBJ1-1|few
TGCAGCGCCACAAAGGGGATGAACACTGAAGCTTTCTTT
CSATKGMNTEAFF
>-|TRBV12-3/TRBV12-4|TRBJ1-2|-
TGTGCCAGCAGTTACAGGTTTAGCTATGGCTACACCTTC
CASSYRFSYGYTF
>TRBD1|TRBV10-3|TRBJ1-2|-
TGTGCCATCCCGGACAGGGAAGCCAATGGCTACACCTTC
CAIPDREANGYTF
>TRBD2|TRBV6-5|TRBJ2-1|-
TGTGCCAGCCGAGAGTCCGGGACTAGATACAATGAGCAGTTCTTC
CASRESGTRYNEQFF
>-|TRBV28|TRBJ1-2|few
TGTGCCAGCAGTTTCGGACAGCCAACTAACTATGGCTACACCTTC
CASSFGQPTNYGYTF
>TRBD2|TRBV7-2|TRBJ2-2|-
TGTGCCAGCAGCTTAAAGCTAGCGGGGTACACCGGGGAGCTGTTTTTT
CASSLKLAGYTGELFF
>-|TRBV11-2|TRBJ2-1|-
TGTGCCAGCAGCCCGGGTTTGCGGGAAAGTGAGCAGTTCTTC
CASSPGLRESEQFF
>-|TRBV6-1|TRBJ1-3|many
TGTGCCAGCAGCCGCCGGGACCTCTCTGGAAACACCATATATTTT
CASSRRDLSGNTIYF
>-|TRBV29-1|TRBJ1-5|-
TGCAGCGCAACTCTCTCAGGGGCGGGAGGCAGCAATCAGCCCCAGCATTTT
CSATLSGAGGSNQPQHF
>-|TRBV29-1|TRBJ2-2|-
TGCAGCGTTGTAGAGGGGCGCACCGGGGAGCTGTTTTTT
CSVVEGRTGELFF
>-|TRBV7-3|TRBJ1-4|-
TGTGCCAGCAGCTTAACGGCCGGGGACTCAGCTAATGAAAAACTGTTTTTT
CASSLTAGDSANEKLFF
>TRBD1|TRBV9|TRBJ2-7|-
TGTGCCAGCAGCGTTGGGACAGAGTACGAGCAGTACTTC
CASSVGTEYEQYF
>-|TRBV7-2|TRBJ1-2|few
TGTGCCAGCAGCTTTGAGCCCTCGAGGAAAGTAAGCTACACCTTC
CASSFEPSRKVSYTF
>-|TRBV20-1|TRBJ1-2|-
TGCAGTGCCACCGGGAGGGCTAACTATGGCTACACCTTC
CSATGRANYGYTF
>TRBD1|TRBV11-2|TRBJ2-5|-
TGTGCCAGCAGCTCTTCAGGGGGAGTCGGGGAGACCCAGTACTTC
CASSSSGGVGETQYF
>-|TRBV29-1|TRBJ1-1|many
TGCAGCGTTGACAGGGGGAACACTGAAGCTTTCTTT
CSVDRGNTEAFF
>TRBD1|TRBV27|TRBJ1-2|few
TGTGCCAGCAGTTTATTGCCAGGGGGCGGATATGGCTACACCTTC
CASSLLPGGGYGYTF
>TRBD1|TRBV9|TRBJ1-2|-
TGTGCCAGCAGCGTAGGGACAGGCGGCTACACCTTC
CASSVGTGGYTF
>TRBD1|TRBV6-2/TRBV6-3|TRBJ1-1|-
TGTGCCAGCAGTTCGCCGACAGGGACAGATTACACTGAAGCTTTCTTT
CASSSPTGTDYTEAFF
>-|TRBV30|TRBJ2-5|-
TGTGCCTGGAAAAAGGGAGAAGAGACCCAGTACTTC
CAWKKGEETQYF